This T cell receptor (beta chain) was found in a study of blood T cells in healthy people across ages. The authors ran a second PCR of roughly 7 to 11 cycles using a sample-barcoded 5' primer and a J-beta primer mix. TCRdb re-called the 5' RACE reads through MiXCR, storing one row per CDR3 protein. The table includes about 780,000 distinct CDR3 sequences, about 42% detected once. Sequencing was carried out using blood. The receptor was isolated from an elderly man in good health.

The CDR3 loop reads CASRLDRNSYNEQYF. The CDR3 region has the DNA TGTGCCAGCAGGCTAGACAGGAACTCCTACAATGAGCAGTACTTC. The chain links TRBV7-2 to TRBJ2-7, with TRBD1 as a possible D gene (6 bases). The CDR3 spans 15 residues. Germline CDR1 SGHTA, CDR2 FQGNSA. V lost 6 bases to trimming and J lost 7 bases, with 22 bases between them.